These 5 T cell receptor beta chains came from one sample sequenced in a study of regulatory T cells in long-lasting Graves disease. The time point: persistent/refractory GD, antithyroid drugs over 5 years with positive TRAb. Preparation of the TCR library used RNA extracted from PBMCs. Both iRepertoire HTBI primers and Arm-PCR of CDR3 regions were used to build the TCR beta libraries. Each CDR3 protein is one row after TCRdb ran MiXCR on the multiplex PCR reads. The table shows around 400,000 distinct CDR3 sequences, with about a quarter occurring only once. The material sequenced was peripheral blood mononuclear cells (PBMCs), taken when the disease was refractory, from a patient treated with antithyroid drugs. These receptors originate from a female donor with Graves disease.

This clonotype was observed at least ten times. V is TRBV12-3 or TRBV12-4 and J is TRBJ1-1; maybe TRBD1 (5 bases). This CDR3 region has 14 residues. Trimming pared 6 bases from V and 1 base from J, leaving 12 bases between. The CDR3 DNA is TGTGCCAGCAGCACCTCGGGGGGGAACACTGAAGCTTTCTTT. It encodes CASSTSGGNTEAFF.

This clonotype was seen a handful of times. The V and J genes are TRBV2 and TRBJ1-3, with 7 bases aligning to TRBD1. Germline CDR1 SNHLY, CDR2 FYNNEI. V was pared by 8 bases and J by 4 bases, with 5 bases of the junction left unmatched. This CDR3 has 13 residues. The CDR3 sequence: CASFPGQGNTIYF. DNA of the CDR3: TGTGCCAGCTTCCCGGGACAGGGAAACACCATATATTTT.

The chain uses TRBV11-3 and TRBJ1-5; D is undetermined. This CDR3 is 15 amino acids long. Trimming took off 3 bases at V and 9 bases at J, with 18 bases between the two ends. CDR1 and CDR2 from the germline V gene are SGHNT and YENEEA. CDR3 sequence reads: CASSFRQDEEWPQHF. The CDR3 DNA reads TGTGCCAGCAGCTTCAGGCAGGATGAAGAATGGCCCCAGCATTTT.

This clonotype occurred a few times. This rearrangement joins TRBV18 to TRBJ1-1; D possibly corresponds to TRBD1 (6 bases). Trimming pared 4 bases from V and 1 base from J, leaving 10 bases between. Germline CDR1 KGHSH, CDR2 LQKENI. The CDR3 extends over 14 amino acids. The CDR3 DNA follows: TGTGCCAGCTCACAAAACAGGGCGAACACTGAAGCTTTCTTT. It specifies CASSQNRANTEAFF.

The chain links TRBV6-1 to TRBJ2-7; 10 bases are shared with TRBD2. The CDR3 length is 15 residues. V shed 6 bases, J shed 2 bases, and the junction held 7 bases outside the gene matches. The germline V gene has CDR1 MNHNS and CDR2 SASEGT. The CDR3 loop reads CASSRTSGAPYEQYF. DNA of the CDR3: TGTGCCAGCAGCAGGACTAGCGGAGCCCCCTACGAGCAGTACTTC.